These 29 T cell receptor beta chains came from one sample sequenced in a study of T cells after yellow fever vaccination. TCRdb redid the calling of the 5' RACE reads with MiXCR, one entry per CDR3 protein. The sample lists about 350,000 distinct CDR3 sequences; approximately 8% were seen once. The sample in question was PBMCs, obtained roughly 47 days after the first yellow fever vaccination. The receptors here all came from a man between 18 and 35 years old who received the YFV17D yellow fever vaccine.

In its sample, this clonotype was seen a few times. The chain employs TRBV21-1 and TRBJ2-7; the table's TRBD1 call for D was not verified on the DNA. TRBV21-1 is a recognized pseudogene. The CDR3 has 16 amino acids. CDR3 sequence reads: CASIKPGQGFPYEQYV. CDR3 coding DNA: TGTGCCAGCATCAAGCCGGGACAGGGGTTTCCCTACGAGCAGTACGTC.

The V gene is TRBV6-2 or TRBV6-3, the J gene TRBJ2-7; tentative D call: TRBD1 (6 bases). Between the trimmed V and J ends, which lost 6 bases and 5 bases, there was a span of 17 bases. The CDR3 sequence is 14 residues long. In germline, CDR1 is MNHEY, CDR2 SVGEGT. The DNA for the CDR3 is TGTGCCAGCAGCCCGACAGGTGAAGCCGACGAGCAGTACTTC. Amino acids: CASSPTGEADEQYF.

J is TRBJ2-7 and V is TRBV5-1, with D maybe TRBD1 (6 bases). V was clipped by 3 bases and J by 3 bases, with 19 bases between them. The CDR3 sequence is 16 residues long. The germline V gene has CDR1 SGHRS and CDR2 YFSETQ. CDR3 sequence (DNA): TGCGCCAGCAGCTGGGGCCCCACAGGGTTCAGCTACGAGCAGTACTTC. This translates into CASSWGPTGFSYEQYF.

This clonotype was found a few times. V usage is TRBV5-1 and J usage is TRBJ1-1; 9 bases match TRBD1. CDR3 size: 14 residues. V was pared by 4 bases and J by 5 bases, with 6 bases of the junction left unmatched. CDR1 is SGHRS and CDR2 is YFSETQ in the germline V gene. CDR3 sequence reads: CASSGDRVGTEAFF. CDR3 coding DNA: TGCGCCAGCAGCGGGGACAGGGTGGGGACTGAAGCTTTCTTT.

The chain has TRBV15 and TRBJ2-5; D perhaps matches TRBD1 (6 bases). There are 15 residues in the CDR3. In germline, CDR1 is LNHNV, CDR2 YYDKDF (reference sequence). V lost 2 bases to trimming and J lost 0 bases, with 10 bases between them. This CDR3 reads CATSRWDTNQETQYF. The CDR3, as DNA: TGTGCCACCAGCAGATGGGACACGAACCAAGAGACCCAGTACTTC.

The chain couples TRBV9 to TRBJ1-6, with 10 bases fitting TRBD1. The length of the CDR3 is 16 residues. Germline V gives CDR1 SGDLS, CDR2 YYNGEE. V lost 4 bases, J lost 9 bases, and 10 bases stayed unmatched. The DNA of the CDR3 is TGTGCCAGCAGCCCCCCGGGACAGGGGTTGTCTTCACCCCTCCACTTT. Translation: CASSPPGQGLSSPLHF.

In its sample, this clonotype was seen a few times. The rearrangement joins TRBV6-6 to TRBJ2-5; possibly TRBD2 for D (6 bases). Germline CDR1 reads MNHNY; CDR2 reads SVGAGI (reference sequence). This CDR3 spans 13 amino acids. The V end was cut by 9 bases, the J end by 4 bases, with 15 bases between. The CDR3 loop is CASGFRRGETQYF. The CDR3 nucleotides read TGTGCCAGTGGGTTCCGGAGGGGAGAGACCCAGTACTTC.

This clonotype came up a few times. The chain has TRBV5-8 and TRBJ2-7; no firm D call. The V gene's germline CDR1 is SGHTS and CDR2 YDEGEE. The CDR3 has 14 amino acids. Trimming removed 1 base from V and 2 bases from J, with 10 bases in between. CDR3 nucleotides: TGTGCCAGCAGCTTGATCGGAGTCGCCTACGAGCAGTACGTC. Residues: CASSLIGVAYEQYV.

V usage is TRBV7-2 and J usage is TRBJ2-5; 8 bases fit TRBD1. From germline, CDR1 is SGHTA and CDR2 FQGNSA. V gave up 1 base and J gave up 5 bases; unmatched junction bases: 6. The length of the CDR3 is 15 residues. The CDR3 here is CASSLETGVGETQYF. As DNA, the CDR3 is TGTGCCAGCAGCTTAGAGACAGGGGTAGGGGAGACCCAGTACTTC.

CDR3 DNA: TGTGCCAGCAGCTTACGTCTCGATAACACAGATACGCAGTATTTT. Its protein is CASSLRLDNTDTQYF. This chain joins TRBV5-4 and TRBJ2-3; D uncertain. The CDR3 consists of 15 residues. Germline lookup yields CDR1 SGHNT and CDR2 YYREEE (reference sequence). The V end lost 2 bases, the J end lost 2 bases, and 12 bases lay between the germline ends.

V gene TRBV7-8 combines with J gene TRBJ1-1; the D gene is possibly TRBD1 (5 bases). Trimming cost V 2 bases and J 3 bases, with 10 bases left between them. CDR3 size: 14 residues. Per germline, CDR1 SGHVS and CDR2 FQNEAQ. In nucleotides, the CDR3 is TGTGCCAGCAGCTTATCCGGGGGTGACACTGAAGCTTTCTTT. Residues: CASSLSGGDTEAFF.

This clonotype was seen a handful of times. CDR3 residues: CASSLYGGAQETQYF. CDR3 DNA: TGTGCCAGCAGCTTGTACGGGGGGGCCCAAGAGACCCAGTACTTC. The rearrangement joins TRBV5-4 to TRBJ2-5; 8 nucleotides line up with TRBD2. This CDR3 is 15 amino acids long. After removal of 1 base from V and 1 base from J, the junction contained 3 bases not matched to a gene. The germline V gene has CDR1 SGHNT and CDR2 YYREEE (reference sequence). The full variable domain, with the rest looked up from reference TRBV5-4 and TRBJ2-5, is ETGVTQSPTHLIKTRGQQVTLRCSSQSGHNTVSWYQQALGQGPQFIFQYYREEENGRGNFPPRFSGLQFPNYSSELNVNALELDDSALYLCASSLYGGAQETQYFGPGTRLLVL.

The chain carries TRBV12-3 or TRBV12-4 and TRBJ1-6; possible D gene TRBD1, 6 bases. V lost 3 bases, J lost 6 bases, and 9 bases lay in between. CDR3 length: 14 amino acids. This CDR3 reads CASSFEQGNSPLHF. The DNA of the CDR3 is TGTGCCAGCAGTTTTGAACAGGGTAATTCACCCCTCCACTTT.

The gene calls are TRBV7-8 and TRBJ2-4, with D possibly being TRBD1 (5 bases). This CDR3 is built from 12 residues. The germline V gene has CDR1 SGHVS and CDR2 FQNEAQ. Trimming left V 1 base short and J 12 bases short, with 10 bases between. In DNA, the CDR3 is TGTGCCAGCAGCTTAGAGGGGCTCTCTCAGTACTTC. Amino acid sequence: CASSLEGLSQYF.

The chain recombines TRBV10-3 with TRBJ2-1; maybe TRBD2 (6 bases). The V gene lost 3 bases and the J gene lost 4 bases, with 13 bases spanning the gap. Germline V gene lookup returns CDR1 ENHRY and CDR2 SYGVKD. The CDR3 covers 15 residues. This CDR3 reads CAISELGGKYNEQFF. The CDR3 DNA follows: TGTGCCATCAGTGAACTCGGCGGGAAATACAATGAGCAGTTCTTC.

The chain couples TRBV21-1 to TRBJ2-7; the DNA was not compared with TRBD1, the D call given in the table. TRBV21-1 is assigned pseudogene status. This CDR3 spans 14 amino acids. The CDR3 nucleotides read TGTGCCAGCAGCAAAGGGGGCGATACCTACGAGCAGTACTTC. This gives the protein CASSKGGDTYEQYF.

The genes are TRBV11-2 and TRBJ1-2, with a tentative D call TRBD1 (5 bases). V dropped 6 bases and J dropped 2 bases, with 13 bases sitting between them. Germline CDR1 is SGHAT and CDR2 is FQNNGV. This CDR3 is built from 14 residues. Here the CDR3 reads CASRRKGVNYGYTF. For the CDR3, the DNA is TGTGCCAGCAGAAGAAAAGGGGTGAACTATGGCTACACCTTC.

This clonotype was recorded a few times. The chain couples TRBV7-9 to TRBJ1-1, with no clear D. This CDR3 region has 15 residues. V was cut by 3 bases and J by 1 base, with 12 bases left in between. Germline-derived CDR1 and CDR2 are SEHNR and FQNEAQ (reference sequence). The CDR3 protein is CASSLGSPGNTEAFF. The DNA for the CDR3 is TGTGCCAGCAGCTTGGGGTCCCCTGGGAACACTGAAGCTTTCTTT. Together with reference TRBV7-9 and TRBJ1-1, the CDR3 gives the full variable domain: DTGVSQNPRHKITKRGQNVTFRCDPISEHNRLYWYRQTLGQGPEFLTYFQNEAQLEKSRLLSDRFSAERPKGSFSTLEIQRTEQGDSAMYLCASSLGSPGNTEAFFGQGTRLTVV.

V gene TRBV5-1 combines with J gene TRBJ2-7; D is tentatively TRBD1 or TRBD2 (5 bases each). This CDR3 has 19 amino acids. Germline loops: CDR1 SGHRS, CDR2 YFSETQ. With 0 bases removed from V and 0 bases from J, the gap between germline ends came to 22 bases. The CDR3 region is CASSLALPISRDVSYEQYF. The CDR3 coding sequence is TGCGCCAGCAGCTTGGCACTTCCTATCAGCCGGGACGTCTCCTACGAGCAGTACTTC.

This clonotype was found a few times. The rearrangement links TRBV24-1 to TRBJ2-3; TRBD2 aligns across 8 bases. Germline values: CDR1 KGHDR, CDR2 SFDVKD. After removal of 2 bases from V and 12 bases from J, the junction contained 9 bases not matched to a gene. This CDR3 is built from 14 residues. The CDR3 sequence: CATSDSPGGGSQYF. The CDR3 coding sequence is TGTGCCACCAGTGATTCCCCCGGGGGGGGCTCCCAGTATTTT.

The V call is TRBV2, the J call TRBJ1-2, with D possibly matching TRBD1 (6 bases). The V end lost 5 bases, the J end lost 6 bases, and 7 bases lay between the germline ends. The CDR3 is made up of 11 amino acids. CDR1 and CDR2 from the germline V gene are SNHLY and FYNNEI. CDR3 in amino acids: CASSNRDGYTF. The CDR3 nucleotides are TGTGCCAGCAGTAACAGGGATGGCTACACCTTC.

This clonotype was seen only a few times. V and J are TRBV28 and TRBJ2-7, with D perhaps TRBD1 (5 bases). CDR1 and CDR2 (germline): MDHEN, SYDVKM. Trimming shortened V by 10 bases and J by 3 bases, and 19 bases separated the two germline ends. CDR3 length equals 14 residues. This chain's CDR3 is CATTAGKVLYEQYV. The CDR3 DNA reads TGTGCCACCACCGCAGGGAAGGTTCTCTACGAGCAGTACGTC.

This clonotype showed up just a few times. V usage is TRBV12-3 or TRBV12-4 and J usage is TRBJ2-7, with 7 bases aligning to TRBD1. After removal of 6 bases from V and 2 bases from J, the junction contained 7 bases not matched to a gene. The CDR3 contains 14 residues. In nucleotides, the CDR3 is TGTGCCAGCAGCCGGACAGGCCGAACCTACGAGCAGTACTTC. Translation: CASSRTGRTYEQYF.

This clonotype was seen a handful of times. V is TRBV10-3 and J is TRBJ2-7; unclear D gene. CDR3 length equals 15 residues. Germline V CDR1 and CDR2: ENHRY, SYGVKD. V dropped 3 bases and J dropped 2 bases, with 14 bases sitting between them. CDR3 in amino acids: CAISDDRTPTYEQYF. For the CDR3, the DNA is TGTGCCATCAGTGACGACCGGACCCCAACCTACGAGCAGTACTTC.

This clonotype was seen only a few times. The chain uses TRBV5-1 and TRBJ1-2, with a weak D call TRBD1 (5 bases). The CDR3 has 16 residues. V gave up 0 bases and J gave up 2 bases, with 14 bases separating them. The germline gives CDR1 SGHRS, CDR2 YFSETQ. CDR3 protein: CASSLVSRGANYGYTF. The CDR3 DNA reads TGCGCCAGCAGCTTGGTCTCTCGGGGCGCGAACTATGGCTACACCTTC.

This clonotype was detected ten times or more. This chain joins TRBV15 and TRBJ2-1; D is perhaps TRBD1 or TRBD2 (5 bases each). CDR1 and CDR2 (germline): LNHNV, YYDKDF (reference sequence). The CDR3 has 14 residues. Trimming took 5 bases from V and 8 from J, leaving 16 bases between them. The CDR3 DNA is TGTGCCACCAGCGGGGCCACTGGGGGATATGAGCAGTTCTTC. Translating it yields CATSGATGGYEQFF. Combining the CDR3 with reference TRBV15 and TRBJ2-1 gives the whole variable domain DAMVIQNPRYQVTQFGKPVTLSCSQTLNHNVMYWYQQKSSQAPKLLFHYYDKDFNNEADTPDNFQSRRPNTSFCFLDIRSPGLGDTAMYLCATSGATGGYEQFFGPGTRLTVL.

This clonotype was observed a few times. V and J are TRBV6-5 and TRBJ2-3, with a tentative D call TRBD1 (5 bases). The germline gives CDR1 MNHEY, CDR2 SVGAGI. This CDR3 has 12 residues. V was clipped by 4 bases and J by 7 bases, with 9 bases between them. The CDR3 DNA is TGTGCCAGCAGTTCTCAGGGAAATACGCAGTATTTT. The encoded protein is CASSSQGNTQYF.

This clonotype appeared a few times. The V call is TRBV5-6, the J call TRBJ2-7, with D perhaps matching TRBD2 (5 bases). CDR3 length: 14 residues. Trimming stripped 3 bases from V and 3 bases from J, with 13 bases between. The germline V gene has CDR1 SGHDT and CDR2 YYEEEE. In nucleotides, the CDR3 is TGTGCCAGCAGCTACGGGATAGGAGGCTACGAGCAGTACGTC. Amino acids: CASSYGIGGYEQYV.

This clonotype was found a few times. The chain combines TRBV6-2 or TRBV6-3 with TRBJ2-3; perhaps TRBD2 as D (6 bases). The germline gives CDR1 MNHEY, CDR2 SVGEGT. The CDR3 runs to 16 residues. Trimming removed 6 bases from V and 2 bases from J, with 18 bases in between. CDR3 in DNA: TGTGCCAGCAGGTCCGCGTTTGCGGGGCACACAGATACGCAGTATTTT. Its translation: CASRSAFAGHTDTQYF.